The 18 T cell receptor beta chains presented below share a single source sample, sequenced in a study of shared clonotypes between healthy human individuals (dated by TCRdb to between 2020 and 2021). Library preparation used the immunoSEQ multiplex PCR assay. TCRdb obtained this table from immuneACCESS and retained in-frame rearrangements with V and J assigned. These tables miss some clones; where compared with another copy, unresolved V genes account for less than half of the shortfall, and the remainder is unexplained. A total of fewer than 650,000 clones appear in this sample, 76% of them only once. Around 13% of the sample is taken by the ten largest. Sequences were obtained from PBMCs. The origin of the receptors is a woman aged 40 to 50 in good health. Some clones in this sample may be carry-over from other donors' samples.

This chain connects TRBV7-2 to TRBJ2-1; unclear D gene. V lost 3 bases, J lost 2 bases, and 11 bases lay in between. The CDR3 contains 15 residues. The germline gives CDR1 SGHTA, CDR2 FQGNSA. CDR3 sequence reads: CASSLWSNPYNEQFF. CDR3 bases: TGTGCCAGCAGCTTGTGGTCGAATCCCTACAATGAGCAGTTCTTC.

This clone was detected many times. The CDR3 loop is CASRIRRTANEKLFF. In DNA form, the CDR3 reads TGTGCCAGCAGGATCCGGCGTACGGCTAATGAAAAACTGTTTTTT. The J gene is TRBJ1-4, the V gene TRBV2; D is ambiguous. The CDR3 extends over 15 amino acids. Trimming shortened V by 6 bases and J by 3 bases, and 14 bases separated the two germline ends. Germline V gives CDR1 SNHLY, CDR2 FYNNEI.

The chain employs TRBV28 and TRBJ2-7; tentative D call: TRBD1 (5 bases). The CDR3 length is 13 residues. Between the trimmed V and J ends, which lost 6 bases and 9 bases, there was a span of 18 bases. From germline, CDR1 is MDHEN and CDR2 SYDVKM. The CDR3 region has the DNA TGTGCCAGCAGACCCACAACAGGCTTCGGGCAGTACTTC. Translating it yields CASRPTTGFGQYF.

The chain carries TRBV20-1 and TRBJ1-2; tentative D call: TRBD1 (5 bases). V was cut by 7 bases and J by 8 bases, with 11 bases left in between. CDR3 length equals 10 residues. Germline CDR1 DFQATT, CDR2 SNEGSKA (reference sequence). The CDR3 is CSVRGGGYTF. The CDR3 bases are TGCAGTGTGCGGGGGGGAGGCTACACCTTC.

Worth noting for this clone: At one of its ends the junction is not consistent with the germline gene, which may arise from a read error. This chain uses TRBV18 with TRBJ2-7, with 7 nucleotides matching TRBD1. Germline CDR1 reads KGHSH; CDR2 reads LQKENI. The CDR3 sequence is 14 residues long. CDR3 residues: CASSPGTELYGQYF. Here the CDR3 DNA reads TGTGCCAGCTCACCAGGGACAGAACTCTACGGGCAGTACTTC.

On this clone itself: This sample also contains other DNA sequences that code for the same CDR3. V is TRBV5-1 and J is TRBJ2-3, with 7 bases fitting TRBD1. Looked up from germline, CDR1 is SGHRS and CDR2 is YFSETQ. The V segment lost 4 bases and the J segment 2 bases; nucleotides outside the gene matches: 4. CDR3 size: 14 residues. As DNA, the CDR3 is TGCGCCAGCAGCCCGGGACAGATCACAGATACGCAGTATTTT. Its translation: CASSPGQITDTQYF.

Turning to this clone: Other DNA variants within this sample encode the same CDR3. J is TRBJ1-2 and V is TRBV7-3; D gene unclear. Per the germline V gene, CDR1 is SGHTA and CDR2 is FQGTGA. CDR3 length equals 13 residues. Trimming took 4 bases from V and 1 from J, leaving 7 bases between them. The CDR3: CASSSDGNYGYTF. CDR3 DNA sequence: TGTGCCAGCAGCTCAGACGGTAACTATGGCTACACCTTC.

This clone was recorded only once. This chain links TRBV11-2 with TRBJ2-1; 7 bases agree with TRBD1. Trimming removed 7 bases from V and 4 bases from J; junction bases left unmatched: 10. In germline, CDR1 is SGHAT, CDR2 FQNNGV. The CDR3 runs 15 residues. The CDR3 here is CASTVGQESYNEQFF. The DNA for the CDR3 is TGTGCCAGCACCGTTGGACAGGAGTCTTACAATGAGCAGTTCTTC.

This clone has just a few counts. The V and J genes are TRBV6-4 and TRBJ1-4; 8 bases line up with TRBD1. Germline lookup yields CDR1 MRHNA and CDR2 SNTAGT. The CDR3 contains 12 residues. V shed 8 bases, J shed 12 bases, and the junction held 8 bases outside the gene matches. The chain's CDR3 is CASGRDRLELFF. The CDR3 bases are TGTGCCAGCGGCCGGGACAGGCTGGAACTGTTTTTT.

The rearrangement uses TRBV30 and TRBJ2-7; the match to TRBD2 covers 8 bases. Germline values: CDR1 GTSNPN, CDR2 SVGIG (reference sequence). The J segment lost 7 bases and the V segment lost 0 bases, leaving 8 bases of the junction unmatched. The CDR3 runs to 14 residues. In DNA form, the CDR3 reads TGTGCCTGGAGTGTAGGCGGGGGGTCTGGTGAGCAGTACTTC. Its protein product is CAWSVGGGSGEQYF.

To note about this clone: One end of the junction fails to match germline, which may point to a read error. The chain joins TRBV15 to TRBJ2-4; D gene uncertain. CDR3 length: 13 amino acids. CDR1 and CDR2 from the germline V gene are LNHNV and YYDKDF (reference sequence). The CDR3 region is CATGRVGQNIQYF. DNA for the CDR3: TGTGCCACCGGCAGAGTAGGGCAGAACATTCAGTACTTC.

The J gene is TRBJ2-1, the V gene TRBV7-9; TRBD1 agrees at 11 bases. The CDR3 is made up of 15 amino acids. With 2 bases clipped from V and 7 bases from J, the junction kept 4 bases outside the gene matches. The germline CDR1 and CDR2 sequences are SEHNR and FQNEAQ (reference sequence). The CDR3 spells CASSLRTGGMNEQFF. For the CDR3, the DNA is TGTGCCAGCAGCTTACGGACAGGGGGCATGAATGAGCAGTTCTTC.

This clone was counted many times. CDR3 region: CASSLERGHEQYF. DNA for the CDR3: TGTGCCAGCAGCTTAGAGAGGGGTCACGAGCAGTACTTC. This rearrangement joins TRBV13 to TRBJ2-7; TRBD1 or TRBD2 may be the D gene (5 bases each). CDR1 and CDR2 from the germline V gene are PRHDT and FYEKMQ (reference sequence). Trimming cost V 1 base and J 5 bases, with 9 bases left between them. The CDR3 extends over 13 amino acids.

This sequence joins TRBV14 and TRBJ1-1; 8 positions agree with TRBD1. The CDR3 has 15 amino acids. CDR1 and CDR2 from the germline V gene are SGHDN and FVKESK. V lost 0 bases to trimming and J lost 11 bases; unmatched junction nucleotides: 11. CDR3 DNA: TGTGCCAGCAGCCAAGAAGTAGGGACAGGCTGGCGTGCTTTCTTT. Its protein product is CASSQEVGTGWRAFF.

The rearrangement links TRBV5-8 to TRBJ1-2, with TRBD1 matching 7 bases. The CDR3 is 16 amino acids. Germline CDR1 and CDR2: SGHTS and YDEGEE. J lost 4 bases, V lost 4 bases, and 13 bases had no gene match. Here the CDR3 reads CASSHTAHRGLYGYTF. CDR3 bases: TGTGCCAGCAGCCACACAGCCCACAGGGGACTCTATGGCTACACCTTC.

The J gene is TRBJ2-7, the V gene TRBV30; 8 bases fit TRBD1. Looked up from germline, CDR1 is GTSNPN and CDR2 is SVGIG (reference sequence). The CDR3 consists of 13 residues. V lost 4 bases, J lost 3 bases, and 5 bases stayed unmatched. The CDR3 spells CAWTDRAGYEQYF. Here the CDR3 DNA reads TGTGCCTGGACGGACAGGGCTGGCTACGAGCAGTACTTC.

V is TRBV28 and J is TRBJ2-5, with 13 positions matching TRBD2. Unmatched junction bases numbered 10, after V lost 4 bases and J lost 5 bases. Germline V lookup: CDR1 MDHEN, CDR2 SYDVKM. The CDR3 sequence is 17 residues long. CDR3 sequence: CASSYPRTSGSGETQYF. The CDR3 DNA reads TGTGCCAGCAGTTACCCAAGGACTAGCGGGAGTGGGGAGACCCAGTACTTC.

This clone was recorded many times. CDR3 coding DNA: TGTGCCAGCGCCCTATCGGCGGGGGACACTGAAGCTTTCTTT. Protein sequence: CASALSAGDTEAFF. V and J are TRBV9 and TRBJ1-1; D perhaps matches TRBD1 (5 bases). V was clipped by 7 bases and J by 3 bases, with 16 bases between them. The CDR3 spans 14 residues. Germline V lookup: CDR1 SGDLS, CDR2 YYNGEE.